The clone carrying this T cell receptor (beta chain) was seen only a few times. Its matching antigen is unknown. The source of the sample is a study of identical twins. Study-wide results and caveats: Clonotypes of the beta chain that were abundant in cord blood carried fewer insertions (memory repertoires showed none). Invariant cells of the MAIT and iNKT types might have partly distorted the zero-insertion analyses.

TCRdb re-called the 5' RACE reads through MiXCR, storing one row per CDR3 protein. The table shows 350,000 to 600,000 distinct CDR3 sequences, with approximately 14% occurring only once. CDR1 and CDR2 (germline): MNHEY, SMNVEV (reference sequence). Germline trimming cut 2 bases from V and 6 bases from J; bases unmatched to any gene: 14. This CDR3 is built from 18 residues. A further study also used this sample, focusing on yellow fever vaccine responses in identical twins.

The sequence was obtained from a young woman in good health. The V call is TRBV27, the J call TRBJ2-3, with TRBD2 identical over 10 bases. Sequencing used CD4+ T cells sorted from blood. Written as DNA, the CDR3 is TGTGCCAGCAGTTTAAAGTTTGCGGGTAGCGGGAGGCTCGATACGCAGTATTTT. This encodes CASSLKFAGSGRLDTQYF.